Below, 6 T cell receptor beta chains from the same sample are listed, as sequenced in a study of blood T cell repertoires in COVID-19 (dated by TCRdb to about 2020). Library preparation was by the immunoSEQ multiplex PCR assay. TCRdb carries this immuneACCESS record with in-frame sequences only. Its versions omit some clonotypes, under half of them owing to an unresolved V gene in the studies checked, with the rest unexplained. The sample table lists about 190,000 clones, about 81% of them with a count of one. The ten largest make up more than 2.5% of the sample. The sequenced sample was PBMCs or T cells enriched from blood (not recorded which). The receptors were sampled from a woman under 40 who had recovered from COVID-19.

The genes are TRBV5-1 and TRBJ1-1; D might be TRBD1 (5 bases). With 0 bases removed from V and 1 base from J, the gap between germline ends came to 10 bases. The CDR3 totals 15 residues. Germline lookup yields CDR1 SGHRS and CDR2 YFSETQ. The DNA for the CDR3 is TGCGCCAGCAGCTTGGCCAGGGTTGGGAACACTGAAGCTTTCTTT. Translating gives CASSLARVGNTEAFF.

The chain links TRBV21-1 to TRBJ2-3; the DNA was not used to check the table's D call, TRBD2. TRBV21-1 is noted as a pseudogene. The CDR3 contains 15 residues. The CDR3 sequence is CASSKARGRTDTQYF. Here the CDR3 DNA reads TGTGCCAGCAGCAAAGCCCGGGGGAGGACAGATACGCAGTATTTT.

The rearrangement links TRBV24-1 to TRBJ1-5, with 9 bases lining up with TRBD1. Germline CDR1 KGHDR, CDR2 SFDVKD. CDR3 length: 14 residues. J gave up 7 bases and V 4 bases, and 4 bases lay outside the gene matches. As DNA, the CDR3 is TGTGCCACCAGTGAGACAGGGGGTGGACAGCCCCAGCATTTT. Protein sequence: CATSETGGGQPQHF.

This chain links TRBV24-1 with TRBJ2-5; maybe TRBD1 (5 bases). Germline loops: CDR1 KGHDR, CDR2 SFDVKD. The CDR3 has 13 residues. Trimming removed 4 bases from V and 2 bases from J, with 7 bases in between. The DNA for the CDR3 is TGTGCCACCAGTGAGTCAGGGCAAGAGACCCAGTACTTC. Translated: CATSESGQETQYF.

This chain uses TRBV5-1 with TRBJ2-3; 9 positions match TRBD2. The CDR3 spans 15 residues. CDR1 is SGHRS, CDR2 YFSETQ, per germline. V lost 3 bases, J lost 2 bases, and 4 bases stayed unmatched. CDR3 nucleotides: TGCGCCAGCAGCTCACCTAGCGGGGCCACAGATACGCAGTATTTT. Protein product: CASSSPSGATDTQYF.

The V gene is TRBV5-1, the J gene TRBJ2-7; a weak D match, TRBD1 (7 bases). Trimming took 8 bases from V and 2 from J, leaving 14 bases between them. This CDR3 has 13 residues. Looked up from germline, CDR1 is SGHRS and CDR2 is YFSETQ. The chain's CDR3 is CASSEGAAYEQYV. DNA for the CDR3: TGCGCCAGTTCGGAGGGGGCGGCCTACGAGCAGTACGTC.